The present entry profiles one T cell receptor (beta chain) with its context. The source of the sample is a study of blood T cell repertoires in COVID-19. Data came from immunoSEQ multiplex PCR; TCRdb stores just in-frame clones and leaves some out. The sample records more than 110,000 clones, around 89% being singletons. The germline V gene has CDR1 SEHNR and CDR2 FQNEAQ (reference sequence). V lost 5 bases and J lost 11, with 18 bases in between. The CDR3 has 13 amino acids. The TCR was taken from a man between 60 and 75 years old with active or convalescent COVID-19. V usage is TRBV7-9 and J usage is TRBJ1-1; D possibly corresponds to TRBD1 (5 bases). The sample comprised peripheral blood. This CDR3 reads CASSNSGSPRAFF. The CDR3 DNA reads as TGTGCCAGCAGCAACTCAGGGTCCCCGAGGGCTTTCTTT. The variable domain in full, with the rest retrieved from reference TRBV7-9 and TRBJ1-1, is DTGVSQNPRHKITKRGQNVTFRCDPISEHNRLYWYRQTLGQGPEFLTYFQNEAQLEKSRLLSDRFSAERPKGSFSTLEIQRTEQGDSAMYLCASSNSGSPRAFFGQGTRLTVV.